Presented here are 31 T cell receptor beta chains from one specimen sequenced in a study of shared clonotypes between healthy human individuals. Generated by immunoSEQ multiplex PCR, the TCRdb table keeps only in-frame clones and is missing some. The table shows approximately 840,000 clones, with 95% to 97% occurring only once. CD45RO-negative, CCR7-selected cells formed the naive CD8 fraction, which excluded terminally differentiated effector memory CD45RA+ cells. Sequencing was done on a sample of naive CD8+ T cells sorted from blood. These TCRs come from a man aged 30 to 45 in good health.

The chain has TRBV7-9 and TRBJ1-3; 10 bases fit TRBD1. The junction had 5 bases not matched to a gene; V was cut back by 5 bases and J by 4 bases. Looked up from germline, CDR1 is SEHNR and CDR2 is FQNEAQ (reference sequence). CDR3 length: 15 amino acids. CDR3 sequence: CASSRDRGPGNTIYF. CDR3 bases: TGTGCCAGCAGCCGCGACAGGGGGCCCGGAAACACCATATATTTT.

The chain joins TRBV25-1 to TRBJ2-5, with 11 bases aligning to TRBD2. CDR3 size: 14 residues. Germline-derived CDR1 and CDR2 are MGHDK and SYGVNS. V lost 5 bases, J lost 5 bases, and 4 bases stayed unmatched. CDR3 sequence reads: CASSILAGEETQYF. DNA of the CDR3: TGTGCCAGCAGTATACTAGCGGGAGAGGAGACCCAGTACTTC.

This clone was detected once. This sequence joins TRBV4-1 and TRBJ2-7; a weak D match, TRBD2 (6 bases). This CDR3 is 14 amino acids long. Trimming shortened V by 1 base and J by 3 bases, and 10 bases separated the two germline ends. Germline lookup yields CDR1 MGHRA and CDR2 YSYEKL. CDR3 amino acids: CASSQAASVYEQYF. The CDR3 bases are TGCGCCAGCAGCCAAGCTGCTAGCGTCTACGAGCAGTACTTC.

The rearrangement joins TRBV7-9 to TRBJ1-1, with 9 nucleotides matching TRBD1. The germline V gene has CDR1 SEHNR and CDR2 FQNEAQ (reference sequence). The V and J ends lost 1 base and 9 bases, in that order; junction bases with no gene match: 12. The length of the CDR3 is 16 residues. The CDR3 nucleotides are TGTGCCAGCAGCTTAGGCACCGGGACAGGGATCCCAAAAGCTTTCTTT. Its translation: CASSLGTGTGIPKAFF.

The rearrangement uses TRBV7-6 and TRBJ2-2, with 12 positions matching TRBD2. The CDR3 is 21 residues long. V gave up 5 bases and J gave up 4 bases; unmatched junction bases: 20. In germline, CDR1 is SGHVS, CDR2 FNYEAQ. In nucleotides, the CDR3 is TGTGCCAGCAGCCGAAAGATTCCGGGACTAGCGGGTCGAGGTATCACCGGGGAGCTGTTTTTT. This translates into CASSRKIPGLAGRGITGELFF.

This clone was found once. The chain has TRBV30 and TRBJ2-2; D gene ambiguous. From germline, CDR1 is GTSNPN and CDR2 SVGIG (reference sequence). The V and J ends lost 5 bases and 1 base respectively, with 8 bases between them. The CDR3 runs 13 residues. CDR3 nucleotide sequence: TGTGCCTGGTGGTTCGTGAACACCGGGGAGCTGTTTTTT. This gives the protein CAWWFVNTGELFF.

This clone was observed a single time. This chain joins TRBV5-1 and TRBJ1-1; D is possibly TRBD1 (5 bases). Trimming pared 2 bases from V and 4 bases from J, leaving 18 bases between. Germline CDR1 is SGHRS and CDR2 is YFSETQ. The CDR3 spans 16 residues. CDR3 DNA sequence: TGCGCCAGCAGCTTCGGGACGCGGCGGGTAATCACTGAAGCTTTCTTT. Residues: CASSFGTRRVITEAFF.

In DNA form, the CDR3 reads TGTGCCAGCAGTGCCGGTTTATTGGTCGAGCAGTACTTC. Amino acids: CASSAGLLVEQYF. This chain joins TRBV6-5 and TRBJ2-7; D is unclear. Germline V gene sequence: CDR1 MNHEY, CDR2 SVGAGI. The CDR3 extends over 13 amino acids. V lost 5 bases and J lost 6, with 14 bases in between.

The rearrangement links TRBV15 to TRBJ2-7; 7 bases fit TRBD1. V dropped 4 bases and J dropped 1; count of bases not matched to a gene: 10. The CDR3 has 16 residues. Germline V gene lookup returns CDR1 LNHNV and CDR2 YYDKDF (reference sequence). Here the CDR3 DNA reads TGTGCCACCAGCACCCGACAGGGAGTCCGGTCCTACGAGCAGTACTTC. Protein product: CATSTRQGVRSYEQYF.

This clone was recorded only once. The V and J genes are TRBV15 and TRBJ2-2; D is possibly TRBD2 (6 bases). Germline-derived CDR1 and CDR2 are LNHNV and YYDKDF (reference sequence). Trimming shortened V by 4 bases and J by 4 bases, and 13 bases separated the two germline ends. CDR3 length: 15 residues. CDR3 loop: CATSTSETLTGELFF. CDR3 in DNA: TGTGCCACCAGCACTAGCGAGACCCTCACCGGGGAGCTGTTTTTT.

The chain uses TRBV5-1 and TRBJ1-2, with D possibly TRBD1 on 5 matching bases. Deletions cut 0 bases from V and 6 bases from J, with 12 bases between. CDR1 and CDR2 from the germline V gene are SGHRS and YFSETQ. The CDR3 runs to 14 residues. The CDR3 DNA reads TGCGCCAGCAGCTTGGCCGGGACGGACCATGGCTACACCTTC. It specifies CASSLAGTDHGYTF. Together with reference TRBV5-1 and TRBJ1-2, the CDR3 gives the full variable domain: KAGVTQTPRYLIKTRGQQVTLSCSPISGHRSVSWYQQTPGQGLQFLFEYFSETQRNKGNFPGRFSGRQFSNSRSEMNVSTLELGDSALYLCASSLAGTDHGYTFGSGTRLTVV.

The rearrangement joins TRBV15 to TRBJ1-4; 8 bases map to TRBD1. The CDR3 spans 16 residues. CDR1 LNHNV and CDR2 YYDKDF come from the germline V gene (reference sequence). V was pared by 0 bases and J by 2 bases, with 2 bases of the junction left unmatched. CDR3 in DNA: TGTGCCACCAGCAGAGAGACAGGGGCTACTAATGAAAAACTGTTTTTT. This sequence encodes CATSRETGATNEKLFF. The full variable domain, completed using reference TRBV15 and TRBJ1-4, is DAMVIQNPRYQVTQFGKPVTLSCSQTLNHNVMYWYQQKSSQAPKLLFHYYDKDFNNEADTPDNFQSRRPNTSFCFLDIRSPGLGDTAMYLCATSRETGATNEKLFFGSGTQLSVL.

V is TRBV5-4 and J is TRBJ1-2; 9 bases line up with TRBD1. After removal of 5 bases from V and 1 base from J, the junction contained 6 bases not matched to a gene. Germline-derived CDR1 and CDR2 are SGHNT and YYREEE (reference sequence). The CDR3 sequence is 15 residues long. The CDR3 nucleotides read TGTGCCAGCAGTAGACAGGGGGGAGATAACTATGGCTACACCTTC. Translated: CASSRQGGDNYGYTF.

The V and J genes are TRBV2 and TRBJ2-7; D remains ambiguous. From germline, CDR1 is SNHLY and CDR2 FYNNEI. This CDR3 comprises 13 residues. V lost 6 bases and J 0 bases, leaving 9 bases between the germline ends. As DNA, the CDR3 is TGTGCCAGCAGGCCGGGTTACTCCTACGAGCAGTACTTC. Its protein product is CASRPGYSYEQYF.

The chain is built from TRBV9 and TRBJ2-2, with 15 bases lining up with TRBD2. CDR3 length: 18 residues. Trimming at V came to 4 bases and at J to 1 base, leaving 5 bases not matched to a gene. Germline values: CDR1 SGDLS, CDR2 YYNGEE. The CDR3 sequence: CASSLGTSGRLNTGELFF. Here the CDR3 DNA reads TGTGCCAGCAGCCTTGGGACTAGCGGGAGGCTGAACACCGGGGAGCTGTTTTTT.

The chain links TRBV28 to TRBJ1-4, with D unclear. The CDR3 covers 17 residues. From germline, CDR1 is MDHEN and CDR2 SYDVKM. V dropped 5 bases and J dropped 0 bases, with 16 bases sitting between them. Written as DNA, the CDR3 is TGTGCCAGCAGTGGCGTCATGAGGACCTCAACTAATGAAAAACTGTTTTTT. Amino acids: CASSGVMRTSTNEKLFF.

The genes are TRBV4-2 and TRBJ2-3, with no clear D. The CDR3 consists of 14 residues. In germline, CDR1 is LGHNA, CDR2 YNFKEQ. Between the trimmed V and J ends, which lost 4 bases and 4 bases, there was a span of 12 bases. This CDR3 reads CASSLPAEADTQYF. The CDR3 DNA reads as TGTGCCAGCAGCCTCCCGGCAGAGGCAGATACGCAGTATTTT.

The rearrangement uses TRBV7-9 and TRBJ1-1, with a weak D call TRBD1 (5 bases). The ends were cut back, 5 bases at V and 0 bases at J, with 10 bases in the middle. Germline V gene sequence: CDR1 SEHNR, CDR2 FQNEAQ (reference sequence). This CDR3 region has 14 residues. The CDR3 nucleotides read TGTGCCAGCAGCAAAGGACAAGTGAACACTGAAGCTTTCTTT. Its protein is CASSKGQVNTEAFF.

V is TRBV5-4 and J is TRBJ1-2; no clear D gene. Germline CDR1 is SGHNT and CDR2 is YYREEE (reference sequence). This CDR3 is built from 12 residues. Trimming took 4 bases from V and 7 from J, leaving 11 bases between them. The CDR3 sequence: CASSQSTSGYTF. In DNA form, the CDR3 reads TGTGCCAGCAGCCAATCCACTTCTGGCTACACCTTC.

The rearrangement links TRBV29-1 to TRBJ2-7, with TRBD1 matching over 11 bases. This CDR3 contains 14 residues. Germline V lookup: CDR1 SQVTM, CDR2 ANQGSEA. Germline trimming cut 3 bases from V and 9 bases from J; bases unmatched to any gene: 10. The DNA of the CDR3 is TGCAGCGTTGAGTCCGGGACAGGGGGGTTAGTGCAGTACTTC. It yields the protein CSVESGTGGLVQYF.

This clone was seen a single time. The chain uses TRBV27 and TRBJ1-1, with D uncertain. There are 13 residues in the CDR3. The V gene's germline CDR1 is MNHEY and CDR2 SMNVEV (reference sequence). The V end was cut by 4 bases, the J end by 0 bases, with 6 bases between. This chain's CDR3 is CASSYSVNTEAFF. CDR3 nucleotide sequence: TGTGCCAGCAGTTATTCAGTGAACACTGAAGCTTTCTTT.

The J gene is TRBJ2-3, the V gene TRBV14; D not resolved. Trimming shortened V by 4 bases and J by 0 bases, and 8 bases separated the two germline ends. The CDR3 contains 14 residues. Germline V gene lookup returns CDR1 SGHDN and CDR2 FVKESK. CDR3 amino acids: CASSPRLSTDTQYF. CDR3 nucleotides: TGTGCCAGCAGCCCTCGGCTTAGCACAGATACGCAGTATTTT.

V is TRBV27 and J is TRBJ1-1, with 10 bases lining up with TRBD1. Per germline, CDR1 MNHEY and CDR2 SMNVEV (reference sequence). This CDR3 is 16 amino acids long. V shed 5 bases, J shed 2 bases, and the junction held 8 bases outside the gene matches. This CDR3 reads CASSDPRTGGNTEAFF. The CDR3 coding sequence is TGTGCCAGCAGTGACCCTAGGACAGGGGGAAACACTGAAGCTTTCTTT.

This clone showed up just once. The chain carries TRBV27 and TRBJ2-1; 12 bases fit TRBD1. The germline CDR1 and CDR2 sequences are MNHEY and SMNVEV (reference sequence). Unmatched junction bases numbered 4, after V lost 7 bases and J lost 9 bases. This CDR3 has 13 amino acids. CDR3 coding DNA: TGTGCCAGCACCGGGACAGGGGGCGGTGAGCAGTTCTTC. Its protein is CASTGTGGGEQFF.

The chain employs TRBV27 and TRBJ2-7; 9 bases align to TRBD2. CDR1 is MNHEY and CDR2 is SMNVEV in the germline V gene (reference sequence). The trim removed 6 bases at V and 5 bases at J, leaving 14 bases unmatched. The CDR3 extends over 16 amino acids. CDR3 region: CASSPWGSGRKDEQYF. The DNA of the CDR3 is TGTGCCAGCAGCCCCTGGGGTAGCGGGAGAAAGGACGAGCAGTACTTC.

This chain links TRBV7-9 with TRBJ1-5; D may be TRBD1 (5 bases). V dropped 6 bases and J dropped 3 bases, with 15 bases sitting between them. Germline CDR1 and CDR2: SEHNR and FQNEAQ (reference sequence). The CDR3 has 15 amino acids. The CDR3 DNA reads TGTGCCAGCAGTCCTTCGGGACGGATCAATCAGCCCCAGCATTTT. It specifies CASSPSGRINQPQHF.

V and J are TRBV9 and TRBJ1-1, with 8 positions matching TRBD1. This CDR3 has 17 residues. With 0 bases clipped from V and 0 bases from J, the junction kept 7 bases outside the gene matches. Germline V lookup: CDR1 SGDLS, CDR2 YYNGEE. The CDR3 DNA follows: TGTGCCAGCAGCGTAGTAGGCAGGGGGCTCATGAACACTGAAGCTTTCTTT. Translated, it gives CASSVVGRGLMNTEAFF. The entire variable domain, with the rest obtained from reference TRBV9 and TRBJ1-1, is as follows: DSGVTQTPKHLITATGQRVTLRCSPRSGDLSVYWYQQSLDQGLQFLIQYYNGEERAKGNILERFSAQQFPDLHSELNLSSLELGDSALYFCASSVVGRGLMNTEAFFGQGTRLTVV.

J is TRBJ2-5 and V is TRBV7-6; 8 nucleotides align to TRBD1. CDR1 SGHVS and CDR2 FNYEAQ come from the germline V gene. V dropped 5 bases and J dropped 2; count of bases not matched to a gene: 4. This CDR3 is built from 14 residues. The CDR3, as DNA: TGTGCCAGCAGCCAAGGACAGGGTCAAGAGACCCAGTACTTC. Amino acids: CASSQGQGQETQYF.

With respect to this clone: The same CDR3 arises from other DNA sequences in this sample as well. V is TRBV5-1 and J is TRBJ2-7; 8 bases match TRBD1. The CDR3 extends over 13 amino acids. Germline V CDR1 and CDR2: SGHRS, YFSETQ. Germline trimming cut 5 bases from V and 3 bases from J; bases unmatched to any gene: 4. CDR3 nucleotides: TGCGCCAGCAGTCATGGACAGGGCTACGAGCAGTACTTC. This codes for CASSHGQGYEQYF.

CDR3 coding DNA: TGTGCCAGCAGCTTCACCCCAGCAGGGACAGGGAGTATAGATACGCAGTATTTT. Translated, it gives CASSFTPAGTGSIDTQYF. The chain carries TRBV7-8 and TRBJ2-3, with TRBD1 identical over 9 bases. The J segment lost 5 bases and the V segment lost 3 bases, leaving 15 bases of the junction unmatched. The CDR3 loop spans 18 amino acids. The germline V gene encodes CDR1 SGHVS and CDR2 FQNEAQ.

The chain carries TRBV9 and TRBJ2-2; D is possibly TRBD2 (5 bases). V dropped 0 bases and J dropped 3 bases, with 6 bases sitting between them. The V gene's germline CDR1 is SGDLS and CDR2 YYNGEE. The CDR3 totals 14 residues. The CDR3 bases are TGTGCCAGCAGCGTAGCGAGGGACACCGGGGAGCTGTTTTTT. Its translation is CASSVARDTGELFF.